The TCR beta chain under discussion was sequenced for a study of spatial heterogeneity in lung cancer. The overall study: Raw reads contained each unique TCR and UMI combination more than ten times on average.

TCRdb re-derived calls from the 5' RACE reads in MiXCR, one entry per CDR3 protein. The sample has around 2,500 distinct CDR3 sequences, roughly 30% seen once. The time point was: sample taken at primary tumor resection. Unsorted tumor, nontumor lung tissue or cryopreserved PBMC supplied the whole RNA. This CDR3 contains 14 residues. Germline-derived CDR1 and CDR2 are LNHDA and SQIVND (reference sequence). The V and J ends lost 6 bases and 5 bases respectively, with 16 bases between them. This clonotype is medium-sized in the sample. The rearrangement uses TRBV19 and TRBJ1-1; no firm D call. The source of this sequence is a male donor with early-stage non-small cell lung cancer. The specimen comprised PBMCs, sampled at surgery. In DNA, the CDR3 is TGTGCCAGTAGCAACCCCGCCGGGGATACTGAAGCTTTCTTT. The encoded protein is CASSNPAGDTEAFF.